This TCR beta chain was identified during a study of graft-versus-host responses after intestinal transplantation (TCRdb year 2021). Regarding the complete study: Recipients received multivisceral, liver-intestinal, or isolated intestinal transplants. A peak of at least 4% donor T cells among recipient peripheral blood mononuclear cells was the definition used for donor T cell macrochimerism. Bulk TCR-beta CDR3 sequencing was used to track graft-versus-host and host-versus-graft alloreactive T cell clones in the graft, circulation and bone marrow after intestinal transplantation. Every recipient was given anti-thymocyte globulin induction, then maintenance tacrolimus and steroids for around three years. Alloreactive clones were identified by sequencing pre-transplant mixed lymphocyte reaction products and comparing these products with unstimulated pre-transplant donor and recipient T cells. Rather than being sequenced by the commercial service, samples from three later patients were sequenced in-house on an Illumina MiSeq and processed with MiXCR. The cohort enrolled around 23 intestinal transplant recipients including one retransplant, and a few patients lacking pretransplant specimens were excluded.

Blood samples were collected up to 4 times in the first month after transplant and then at least monthly when available. Library preparation employed the immunoSEQ multiplex PCR assay. Adaptive Biotechnologies carried out high-throughput TCR-beta CDR3 sequencing of genomic DNA for most patients. As for how the authors treated the data: Adaptive's ImmunoSEQ software was the source of the TCR sequencing data for 15 to 20 patients, while a few other patients were processed with MiXCR and VDJtools. CDR3 nucleotide sequences shared by donor and recipient were removed because the origin of these sequences could not be assigned. To count as alloreactive, a clone needed at least 2-fold expansion over unstimulated cells and a minimum CFSE-low frequency of 0.002% (template counts) or 0.001% (read counts). Clones were considered mappable if detected in sequenced pre-transplant spleen, lymph node, or MLR CFSE-low populations of the donor or recipient. The cumulative frequency of alloreactive clones was calculated as a percentage of all sequences, weighted by copy number. The table was pulled from immuneACCESS by TCRdb, which kept in-frame rearrangements only. Such tables lose some clones; where checked, under half of the loss comes from unresolved V genes, and the rest has no known cause. For V, J and clone size, that table is used; D and trimming come from the DNA. The sample data list 24,000 or so clones, and approximately 87% of these were observed just once. The top ten hold around 1.1% of the sample.

General study outcomes and caveats: Early after transplant, declines in HvG clones were associated with peak levels of circulating GvH clones. High GvH to HvG T cell clonal ratios were observed in the allografts of patients with donor T cell macrochimerism. The conclusions were limited by the relatively low number and heterogeneity of the intestinal transplant patients. GvH clones were detected in recipient bone marrow, and some of these GvH clones were observed earlier in ileal mucosa or blood, consistent with an intestinal mucosal origin.

V trim: 0 bases; J trim: 6 bases; unmatched bases: 6. Via the germline V gene (reference sequence), CDR1 is SGHNT and CDR2 YYREEE. Its CDR3 holds 16 amino acids, cysteine through phenylalanine. The entry retains the CDR3 DNA only, 48 bases that are in frame from base 1. Concerning this clone itself: The antigen it recognizes is unknown. No base-level quality is on record; no much larger clone is a single base apart.

Sequenced material: PBMCs, taken 28 days after intestinal transplant. The sequence derives from a human patient who received an intestinal transplant, so some T cells may come from the graft donor. The rearrangement joined TRBV5-4 to TRBJ2-2, with TRBD2 identical over 9 junction bases. Here is the DNA: TGTGCCAGCAGCTTGGAGCGGGGGGTCGTCCCCGGGGAGCTGTTTTTT. Translated, it reads CASSLERGVVPGELFF. With all but the CDR3 taken from the reference TRBV5-4 and TRBJ2-2 genes, the full variable domain is: ETGVTQSPTHLIKTRGQQVTLRCSSQSGHNTVSWYQQALGQGPQFIFQYYREEENGRGNFPPRFSGLQFPNYSSELNVNALELDDSALYLCASSLERGVVPGELFFGEGSRLTVL.